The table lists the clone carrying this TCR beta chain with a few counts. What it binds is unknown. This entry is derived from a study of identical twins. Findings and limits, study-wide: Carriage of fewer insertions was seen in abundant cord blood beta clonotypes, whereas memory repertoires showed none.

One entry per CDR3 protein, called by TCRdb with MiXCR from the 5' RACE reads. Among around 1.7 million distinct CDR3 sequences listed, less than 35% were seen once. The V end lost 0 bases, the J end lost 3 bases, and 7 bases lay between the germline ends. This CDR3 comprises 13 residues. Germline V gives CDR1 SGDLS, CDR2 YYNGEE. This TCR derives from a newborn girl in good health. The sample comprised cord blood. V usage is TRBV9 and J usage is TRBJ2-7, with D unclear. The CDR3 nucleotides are TGTGCCAGCAGCGTAGGGTTAGGCTACGAGCAGTACTTC. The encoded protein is CASSVGLGYEQYF.